This entry is about one TCR beta chain. The antigen is unknown. Beta-chain TCR CDR3 regions were amplified from RNA transcripts. An initial RT-PCR round employing HTBI primers preceded a second-round multiplex PCR. TCRdb called the multiplex PCR reads again in MiXCR, with one record for every CDR3 protein. The table lists 650,000 to 900,000 distinct CDR3 sequences, around 40% of them singletons. V gave up 5 bases and J gave up 8 bases; unmatched junction bases: 11. CDR3 length: 15 amino acids. Looked up from germline, CDR1 is SEHNR and CDR2 is FQNEAQ (reference sequence). These data come from a study of Graves' ophthalmopathy and Graves' hyperthyroidism. Study-wide results and limits: Built on 13 signatures, a model told ophthalmopathy apart from stable hyperthyroidism with almost 90% sensitivity and 81.08% specificity. In blood appeared most of the expanded thyroid clonotypes whose frequency exceeded 0.001.

The chain uses TRBV7-9 and TRBJ2-5; 10 bases are shared with TRBD2. This receptor was obtained from an adult man with Graves' ophthalmopathy. The sequencing input was peripheral blood. CDR3 protein: CASSLILGLATTQYF. The CDR3, as DNA: TGTGCCAGCAGCCTTATTTTGGGACTAGCGACTACCCAGTACTTC.